The 25 T cell receptor beta chains reported below all come from one sample, sequenced in a study of blood T cell repertoires in COVID-19. Sequenced by immunoSEQ multiplex PCR; TCRdb stores in-frame clones only, minus some. The table records approximately 300,000 clones, 80% to 90% of them present only once. Sequences were obtained from PBMCs or T cells enriched from blood (not recorded which). The receptors were gathered from a woman aged 18 to 35 who had recovered from COVID-19.

V is TRBV30 and J is TRBJ2-2; 7 nucleotides agree with TRBD1. Trimming took 2 bases from V and 6 from J; bases not matched to a gene: 3. Per germline, CDR1 GTSNPN and CDR2 SVGIG (reference sequence). The CDR3 consists of 13 residues. This CDR3 is CAWSRTGAGELFF. The CDR3 DNA sequence: TGTGCCTGGAGTCGAACAGGGGCCGGGGAGCTGTTTTTT.

The gene calls are TRBV27 and TRBJ2-1, with 13 bases that match TRBD2. Germline V gene data show CDR1 as MNHEY and CDR2 as SMNVEV (reference sequence). The CDR3 sequence is 15 residues long. J lost 6 bases, V lost 6 bases, and 5 bases had no gene match. CDR3: CASRSGTSGVNEQFF. In DNA form, the CDR3 reads TGTGCCAGCAGGTCCGGGACTAGCGGGGTCAATGAGCAGTTCTTC.

The gene calls are TRBV5-5 and TRBJ1-4; a possible D gene is TRBD1 (5 bases). The V end was cut by 3 bases, the J end by 1 base, with 7 bases between. This CDR3 is 14 amino acids long. Germline values: CDR1 SGHKS, CDR2 YYEKEE (reference sequence). CDR3 protein: CASSSGETNEKLFF. In DNA form, the CDR3 reads TGTGCCAGCAGCTCGGGGGAAACTAATGAAAAACTGTTTTTT.

The rearrangement links TRBV6-5 to TRBJ1-2, with D tentatively TRBD1 (5 bases). The germline V and J ends were trimmed by 8 bases and 2 bases, with 15 bases remaining between them. This CDR3 has 14 amino acids. Germline V gene sequence: CDR1 MNHEY, CDR2 SVGAGI. In DNA form, the CDR3 reads TGTGCCAGCTCTTCCGGGGGACCCAACTATGGCTACACCTTC. Translation: CASSSGGPNYGYTF.

J is TRBJ2-2 and V is TRBV10-1; 7 bases align to TRBD1. Germline V lookup: CDR1 WNHNN, CDR2 SYGVQD (reference sequence). The CDR3 spans 13 residues. With V trimmed by 8 bases and J by 6 bases, 6 bases remained unmatched. The CDR3 region is CASRQGSAGELFF. The DNA of the CDR3 is TGCGCCAGCCGACAGGGTTCGGCCGGGGAGCTGTTTTTT.

The chain carries TRBV11-2 and TRBJ2-1; a weak D match, TRBD2 (6 bases). The germline V gene encodes CDR1 SGHAT and CDR2 FQNNGV. The CDR3 has 15 amino acids. The V end was cut by 5 bases, the J end by 6 bases, with 17 bases between. In DNA form, the CDR3 reads TGTGCCAGCAGCAACACCGGGACTCCAGCCAATGAGCAGTTCTTC. This encodes CASSNTGTPANEQFF.

This clone appeared once. The chain is built from TRBV9 and TRBJ2-7; 7 nucleotides align to TRBD2. This CDR3 is built from 14 residues. Trimming took 0 bases from V and 4 from J; bases not matched to a gene: 4. CDR1 is SGDLS and CDR2 is YYNGEE in the germline V gene. The CDR3 DNA is TGTGCCAGCAGCGTAGGTCCGGGGGGATACGAGCAGTACTTC. Amino acid sequence: CASSVGPGGYEQYF. The variable domain in full, completed from reference TRBV9 and TRBJ2-7, reads DSGVTQTPKHLITATGQRVTLRCSPRSGDLSVYWYQQSLDQGLQFLIQYYNGEERAKGNILERFSAQQFPDLHSELNLSSLELGDSALYFCASSVGPGGYEQYFGPGTRLTVT.

The chain is built from TRBV5-1 and TRBJ1-1; tentatively, D is TRBD1 (6 bases). Trimming removed 3 bases at V and 0 bases at J, with 15 bases between. Germline-derived CDR1 and CDR2 are SGHRS and YFSETQ. This CDR3 contains 16 residues. The CDR3 loop reads CASSSRDISMNTEAFF. DNA for the CDR3: TGCGCCAGCAGCTCACGGGACATCAGCATGAACACTGAAGCTTTCTTT.

This clone showed up just once. The junction departs from germline at one end; a sequencing error may be responsible. This sequence joins TRBV3-1 (or the pseudogene TRBV3-2) and TRBJ2-7, with 14 bases matching TRBD2. The CDR3 is 14 amino acids. CDR1 and CDR2 from the germline V gene are LGHDT and YNNKEL (reference sequence). The CDR3 DNA is TGTGCCAGCAGCCAAGGGGGGACTAGCGGGGGACAAGACTTC. It codes for CASSQGGTSGGQDF.

This chain links TRBV18 with TRBJ1-1; TRBD1 might be the D (5 bases). V lost 4 bases to trimming and J lost 1 base, with 7 bases between them. Germline V lookup: CDR1 KGHSH, CDR2 LQKENI. This CDR3 spans 13 amino acids. CDR3 DNA sequence: TGTGCCAGCTCACTCCAGGGGAACACTGAAGCTTTCTTT. This gives the protein CASSLQGNTEAFF.

This chain joins TRBV24-1 and TRBJ1-1, with TRBD1 as a possible D gene (5 bases). Germline CDR1 KGHDR, CDR2 SFDVKD. Trimming removed 0 bases from V and 7 bases from J, with 8 bases in between. The CDR3 loop spans 13 amino acids. CDR3 region: CATSDLVTGEAFF. The CDR3 DNA sequence: TGTGCCACCAGTGATTTGGTCACAGGTGAAGCTTTCTTT.

The chain employs TRBV7-9 and TRBJ1-1; possible D gene TRBD1, 6 bases. CDR3 size: 14 residues. V shed 6 bases and J shed 1 base, with 12 bases lying between them. The germline V gene encodes CDR1 SEHNR and CDR2 FQNEAQ (reference sequence). The CDR3 bases are TGTGCCAGCAGGATCCCGACAGGGAACACTGAAGCTTTCTTT. It yields the protein CASRIPTGNTEAFF.

V gene TRBV19 combines with J gene TRBJ2-5; no clear D gene. Germline V gene sequence: CDR1 LNHDA, CDR2 SQIVND (reference sequence). Trimming pared 4 bases from V and 2 bases from J, leaving 8 bases between. This CDR3 has 13 residues. In nucleotides, the CDR3 is TGTGCCAGTAGTACTAGAATTCAAGAGACCCAGTACTTC. This encodes CASSTRIQETQYF.

In its sample, this clone was seen a few times. The gene calls are TRBV3-1 (or the pseudogene TRBV3-2) and TRBJ2-1; no definite D call. This CDR3 spans 12 amino acids. The V gene lost 1 base and the J gene lost 6 bases, with 4 bases spanning the gap. Germline values: CDR1 LGHDT, CDR2 YNNKEL (reference sequence). The CDR3 region has the DNA TGTGCCAGCAGCCAAGTCGTCAATGAGCAGTTCTTC. Protein product: CASSQVVNEQFF.

The chain recombines TRBV18 with TRBJ1-5, with TRBD1 as a possible D gene (5 bases). V gave up 2 bases and J gave up 0 bases, with 14 bases separating them. From germline, CDR1 is KGHSH and CDR2 LQKENI. The CDR3 is 17 residues long. The CDR3 sequence: CASSPKGLRDSNQPQHF. Written as DNA, the CDR3 is TGTGCCAGCTCACCAAAGGGTCTCAGGGATAGCAATCAGCCCCAGCATTTT.

CDR3 sequence (DNA): TGCGCCAGCAGCTTGGCCGCAGGGAGGGACACCGGGGAGCTGTTTTTT. Protein sequence: CASSLAAGRDTGELFF. The genes are TRBV5-1 and TRBJ2-2, with 7 bases lining up with TRBD2. The ends lost 0 bases at V and 3 bases at J; junction bases unmatched: 5. Germline V lookup: CDR1 SGHRS, CDR2 YFSETQ. This CDR3 has 16 amino acids.

The chain couples TRBV5-1 to TRBJ2-7; a weak D match, TRBD1 (6 bases). V shed 0 bases and J shed 3 bases, with 13 bases lying between them. The length of the CDR3 is 15 residues. Germline loops: CDR1 SGHRS, CDR2 YFSETQ. The CDR3 protein is CASSLVQGSDYEQYF. CDR3 nucleotide sequence: TGCGCCAGCAGCTTGGTGCAGGGGTCGGACTACGAGCAGTACTTC.

In this sample, this clone turned up once. The chain recombines TRBV19 with TRBJ2-5, with 8 bases identical to TRBD1. Germline V gene sequence: CDR1 LNHDA, CDR2 SQIVND (reference sequence). The CDR3 spans 15 residues. J lost 1 base, V lost 4 bases, and 5 bases had no gene match. CDR3: CASSTYGQGQETQYF. For the CDR3, the DNA is TGTGCCAGTAGTACTTATGGACAGGGCCAAGAGACCCAGTACTTC. The full variable domain, completed using reference TRBV19 and TRBJ2-5, is DGGITQSPKYLFRKEGQNVTLSCEQNLNHDAMYWYRQDPGQGLRLIYYSQIVNDFQKGDIAEGYSVSREKKESFPLTVTSAQKNPTAFYLCASSTYGQGQETQYFGPGTRLLVL.

The gene calls are TRBV3-1 (or the pseudogene TRBV3-2) and TRBJ2-2, with TRBD1 identical over 7 bases. In germline, CDR1 is LGHDT, CDR2 YNNKEL (reference sequence). The CDR3 runs to 15 residues. J was trimmed by 13 bases and V by 4 bases; bases with no gene match: 15. This chain's CDR3 is CASSREWTGQSRLFF. The DNA for the CDR3 is TGTGCCAGCAGCCGAGAATGGACAGGCCAAAGCCGGCTGTTTTTT.

The V call is TRBV7-9, the J call TRBJ2-5; D might be TRBD1 (7 bases). Trimming removed 0 bases at V and 4 bases at J, with 15 bases between. This CDR3 comprises 16 residues. CDR1 SEHNR and CDR2 FQNEAQ come from the germline V gene (reference sequence). CDR3 residues: CASSLAAGGSAETQYF. The CDR3 DNA is TGTGCCAGCAGCTTAGCCGCAGGGGGGTCGGCAGAGACCCAGTACTTC.

This sequence joins TRBV18 and TRBJ1-2; the match to TRBD1 covers 11 bases. The CDR3 spans 17 residues. Germline lookup yields CDR1 KGHSH and CDR2 LQKENI. V lost 1 base, J lost 8 bases, and 12 bases stayed unmatched. Written as DNA, the CDR3 is TGTGCCAGCTCACCACTCTACGGACAGGGGGCGCGGGAGGGCTACACCTTC. This translates into CASSPLYGQGAREGYTF.

This clone was detected only a few times. This chain joins TRBV10-3 and TRBJ1-5; TRBD1 might be the D (5 bases). The V and J ends lost 8 bases and 2 bases respectively, with 16 bases between them. Germline V gene lookup returns CDR1 ENHRY and CDR2 SYGVKD. The CDR3 runs to 15 residues. CDR3 residues: CAISKGGEGNQPQHF. DNA of the CDR3: TGTGCCATCTCCAAAGGAGGGGAGGGCAATCAGCCCCAGCATTTT.

This clone was recorded once. The chain recombines TRBV13 with TRBJ2-3, with 11 bases matching TRBD2. This CDR3 region has 16 residues. Germline lookup yields CDR1 PRHDT and CDR2 FYEKMQ (reference sequence). V shed 5 bases, J shed 2 bases, and the junction held 6 bases outside the gene matches. The CDR3: CASSLRLAGYTDTQYF. As DNA, the CDR3 is TGTGCCAGCAGCCTCCGACTAGCGGGGTACACAGATACGCAGTATTTT. Filled out from reference TRBV13 and TRBJ2-3, the complete variable domain reads AAGVIQSPRHLIKEKRETATLKCYPIPRHDTVYWYQQGPGQDPQFLISFYEKMQSDKGSIPDRFSAQQFSDYHSELNMSSLELGDSALYFCASSLRLAGYTDTQYFGPGTRLTVL.

The chain uses TRBV7-2 and TRBJ2-5; D perhaps matches TRBD2 (6 bases). V lost 5 bases, J lost 5 bases, and 12 bases lay in between. This CDR3 spans 13 amino acids. Germline V lookup: CDR1 SGHTA, CDR2 FQGNSA. CDR3 nucleotide sequence: TGTGCCAGCAGCCAACCTCGGGGGGAGACCCAGTACTTC. The encoded protein is CASSQPRGETQYF. The full variable domain, with the rest looked up from reference TRBV7-2 and TRBJ2-5, is GAGVSQSPSNKVTEKGKDVELRCDPISGHTALYWYRQSLGQGLEFLIYFQGNSAPDKSGLPSDRFSAERTGGSVSTLTIQRTQQEDSAVYLCASSQPRGETQYFGPGTRLLVL.

This chain uses TRBV5-1 with TRBJ1-2; TRBD1 aligns across 7 bases. CDR3 length: 15 amino acids. With 3 bases clipped from V and 4 bases from J, the junction kept 9 bases outside the gene matches. CDR1 is SGHRS and CDR2 is YFSETQ in the germline V gene. The CDR3 sequence is CASSSTRDSLYGYTF. CDR3 in DNA: TGCGCCAGCAGCTCCACCCGGGACAGCCTCTATGGCTACACCTTC.